This record covers a single T cell receptor (beta chain). Its binding antigen is unknown. The input lacks base qualities; no much larger clone sits a single base away. These data belong to a study of glioma-infiltrating T cells after dendritic cell vaccination (TCRdb year 2016). Regarding the research as a whole: Of the approximately 15 glioblastoma patients in the cohort, all drawn from Phase I and II dendritic cell vaccination trials, 9 were newly diagnosed and 6 had recurrent disease. In glioblastoma patients vaccinated with dendritic cells, deep sequencing of TCR beta CDR3 regions served to measure tumor-infiltrating lymphocyte content and to compare repertoires between tumor and blood. To make the vaccine, monocyte-derived dendritic cells were cultured for about seven days with IL-4 and GM-CSF and then pulsed overnight with autologous tumor lysate. Three intradermal dendritic cell vaccine injections were administered to patients at biweekly intervals in the arm below the axilla. Patients received autologous tumor lysate-pulsed dendritic cell vaccination between about 2002 and 2013. TCR sequencing metrics, including TIL content and tumor-blood repertoire overlap, were correlated with survival after dendritic cell vaccination.

General findings and caveats noted by the study authors: The three-group TCR overlap response model was described as speculative and requiring prospective validation. TCR clonality showed no direct relationship with survival, which suggests that a diverse polyclonal response may be important. The cohort was small and heterogeneous, with few patients having full blood and tumor sets and even fewer initial-recurrent tumor pairs. Higher estimated pretreatment TIL content predicted longer time to progression and overall survival after dendritic cell vaccination.

Selection of patients required sufficient residual fresh-frozen tumor tissue and over two years of available survival data. Molecular status otherwise varied across the glioblastoma patients, but none of them carried an isocitrate dehydrogenase mutation. PBMC were collected before vaccination, two weeks after the third vaccination, and at tumor progression if progression occurred. Genomic DNA was extracted with the Qiagen DNeasy Blood extraction Kit. The immunoSEQ assay amplified TCRB CDR3 regions from about 2 micrograms of genomic DNA, or from all available DNA when less than that amount was available. The multiplex PCR employed 60 forward primers targeting TCR V beta segments and 13 reverse primers targeting J beta segments. Synthetic control templates were spiked into each sample at limiting dilution to estimate reads per starting template. Sequencing produced 87 bp reads on the Illumina HiSeq System. Per the original workflow: To remove PCR and sequencing errors, closely related sequences were merged with a nearest neighbor algorithm. TCR overlap was defined as the percentage of unique tumor TCR beta sequences that were also found in the peripheral blood of the same patient. The clones in this table, taken by TCRdb from immuneACCESS, are in-frame only. Not every clone is retained; where verified, under half of the shortfall comes from an unresolved V gene, and the cause of the rest is unknown. V and J calls and clone size are given by that table; D and trimming were obtained from the DNA. The sample data list fewer than 50,000 clones, and approximately 80% of these were observed just once. The ten top clones hold less than 8.5% of the sample.

The material sequenced was blood, taken before dendritic cell vaccination. The receptor's source is a human donor with glioblastoma.

The CDR3 reads as follows: CASSPRTGDYGYTF. The nucleotide sequence reads as follows: TGTGCCAGCAGTCCGCGGACAGGGGATTATGGCTACACCTTC. The chain was built from TRBV27 and TRBJ1-2; 9 bases in the junction line up with TRBD1. The CDR3, cysteine through phenylalanine, is 14 amino acids long. Of all the DNA, just the CDR3 is kept, 42 bases in frame from base 1. Trimmed from V: 5 bases; trimmed from J: 5 bases; junction bases lacking a gene match: 6. CDR1 and CDR2, looked up from the germline V gene (reference sequence), are MNHEY and SMNVEV.